The rows below give T cell receptor beta chains drawn from one sample of a study of T cell responses to AZD1222 COVID-19 vaccine. Measured with immunoSEQ multiplex PCR; TCRdb has only the in-frame clones, and not every one. The sample records fewer than 250,000 clones, roughly 92% being singletons. The specimen comprised peripheral blood, sampled on day 0 of AZD1222 vaccination. The receptors derive from an adult in good health. CDR3s include the opening cysteine and the closing phenylalanine or tryptophan. The D gene is left open where the match is weak.

v_gene: TRBV5-1; d_gene: NA; j_gene: TRBJ2-3; CDR3nt: TGCGCCAGCAGTCTAAGCACAGATACGCAGTATTTT; CDR3aa: CASSLSTDTQYF
v_gene: TRBV23-1; d_gene: NA; j_gene: TRBJ2-2; CDR3nt: TGCGCCAGCAGTCAATCCCAGAGGAACACCGGGGAGCTGTTTTTT; CDR3aa: CASSQSQRNTGELFF
v_gene: TRBV10-1; d_gene: NA; j_gene: TRBJ1-1; CDR3nt: TGCGCCAGCAGTGATACGGGGAGGTCAGCTTTCTTT; CDR3aa: CASSDTGRSAFF
v_gene: TRBV15; d_gene: NA; j_gene: TRBJ2-2; CDR3nt: TGTGCCACCAGCCTGGGGGCCGGGGAGCTGTTTTTT; CDR3aa: CATSLGAGELFF
v_gene: TRBV28; d_gene: NA; j_gene: TRBJ2-2; CDR3nt: TGTGCCAGCAGTTTACTTGGCCGGACGCTCACCGGGGAGCTGTTTTTT; CDR3aa: CASSLLGRTLTGELFF
v_gene: TRBV2; d_gene: TRBD2; j_gene: TRBJ2-7; CDR3nt: TGTGCCAGCAGTGGGCCTCTCGGGGGGGAGAGGGGCTACGAGCAGTACTTC; CDR3aa: CASSGPLGGERGYEQYF
v_gene: TRBV9; d_gene: TRBD1; j_gene: TRBJ2-7; CDR3nt: TGTGCCAGGGGGACAGAGAGGGGGCCCTACGAGCAGTACTTC; CDR3aa: CARGTERGPYEQYF
v_gene: TRBV11-2; d_gene: NA; j_gene: TRBJ1-3; CDR3nt: TGTGCCAGCAGCTTGGGAGGGCGAGGAAACACCATATATTTT; CDR3aa: CASSLGGRGNTIYF
v_gene: TRBV11-2; d_gene: NA; j_gene: TRBJ1-1; CDR3nt: TGTGCCAGCAGCGTCGAGTACACTGAAGCTTTCTTT; CDR3aa: CASSVEYTEAFF
v_gene: TRBV3-1/TRBV3-2; d_gene: NA; j_gene: TRBJ2-5; CDR3nt: TGTGCCAGCAGCCAGCAAGAGACCCAGTACTTC; CDR3aa: CASSQQETQYF
v_gene: TRBV28; d_gene: NA; j_gene: TRBJ1-1; CDR3nt: TGTGCCAGCAGTTTCAGGGACACTGAAGCTTTCTTT; CDR3aa: CASSFRDTEAFF
v_gene: TRBV19; d_gene: NA; j_gene: TRBJ1-5; CDR3nt: TGTGCCAGTAGTACCCCCGGGAGAAGGAGTCAGCCCCAGCATTTT; CDR3aa: CASSTPGRRSQPQHF
v_gene: TRBV7-9; d_gene: NA; j_gene: TRBJ1-4; CDR3nt: TGTGCCAGCAGCCGACCTGGGACCGCCCAGGAAAAACTGTTTTTT; CDR3aa: CASSRPGTAQEKLFF
v_gene: TRBV2; d_gene: TRBD1; j_gene: TRBJ1-2; CDR3nt: TGTGCCAGCAGGGTGGACAGGGCGGCGGGTGGCTACACCTTC; CDR3aa: CASRVDRAAGGYTF
v_gene: TRBV7-2; d_gene: NA; j_gene: TRBJ2-1; CDR3nt: TGTGCCAGCAGATCAGAGGGCTGGGGGGCCCTAGGCGGATTGGAGTTCTTC; CDR3aa: CASRSEGWGALGGLEFF
v_gene: TRBV27; d_gene: NA; j_gene: TRBJ1-5; CDR3nt: TGTGCCAGCAGTTTGGGGGCGGGGATCCAGCCCCAGCATTTT; CDR3aa: CASSLGAGIQPQHF
v_gene: TRBV14; d_gene: NA; j_gene: TRBJ1-2; CDR3nt: TGTGCCAGCAGCCAATGGGACGGAAGGTATGGCTACACCTTC; CDR3aa: CASSQWDGRYGYTF
v_gene: TRBV18; d_gene: NA; j_gene: TRBJ1-1; CDR3nt: TGTGCCAGCTCACTAACGGCAAGTCAAGCTTTCTTT; CDR3aa: CASSLTASQAFF
v_gene: TRBV7-2; d_gene: TRBD2; j_gene: TRBJ2-5; CDR3nt: TGTGCCAGCAGCTTAGCGGCGGGGGGGCCCAGGGAGACCCAGTACTTC; CDR3aa: CASSLAAGGPRETQYF
v_gene: TRBV7-6; d_gene: TRBD1; j_gene: TRBJ1-1; CDR3nt: TGTGCCAGCAGCGTACAGGGGGCTGTTACTGAAGCTTTCTTT; CDR3aa: CASSVQGAVTEAFF
v_gene: TRBV6-5; d_gene: TRBD1; j_gene: TRBJ1-1; CDR3nt: TGTGCCAGCAGTTATAGGGACAGGGGAGCTGAAGCTTTCTTT; CDR3aa: CASSYRDRGAEAFF
v_gene: TRBV27; d_gene: NA; j_gene: TRBJ2-2; CDR3nt: TGTGCCAGCAGTGTTGCGGGGGCGGTAACCGGGGAGCTGTTTTTT; CDR3aa: CASSVAGAVTGELFF
v_gene: TRBV7-9; d_gene: NA; j_gene: TRBJ1-2; CDR3nt: TGTGCCAGCAGCCGTGACAGTTCTAACTATGGCTACACCTTC; CDR3aa: CASSRDSSNYGYTF
v_gene: TRBV30; d_gene: NA; j_gene: TRBJ1-6; CDR3nt: TGTGCCTGGAGTTTCGGGGGTCGCGTGAATTCACCCCTCCACTTT; CDR3aa: CAWSFGGRVNSPLHF